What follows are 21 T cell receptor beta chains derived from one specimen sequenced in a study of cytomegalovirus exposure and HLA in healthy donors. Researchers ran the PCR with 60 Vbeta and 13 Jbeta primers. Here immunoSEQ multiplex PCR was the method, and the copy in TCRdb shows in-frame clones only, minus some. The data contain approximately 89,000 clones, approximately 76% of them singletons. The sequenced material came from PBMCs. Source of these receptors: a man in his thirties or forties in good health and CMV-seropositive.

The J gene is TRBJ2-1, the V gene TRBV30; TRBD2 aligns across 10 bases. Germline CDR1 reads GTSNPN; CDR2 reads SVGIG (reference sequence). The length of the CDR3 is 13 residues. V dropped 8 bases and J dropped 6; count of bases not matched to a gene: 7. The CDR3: CAGTSGVSNEQFF. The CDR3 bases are TGTGCCGGAACTAGCGGGGTGTCCAATGAGCAGTTCTTC.

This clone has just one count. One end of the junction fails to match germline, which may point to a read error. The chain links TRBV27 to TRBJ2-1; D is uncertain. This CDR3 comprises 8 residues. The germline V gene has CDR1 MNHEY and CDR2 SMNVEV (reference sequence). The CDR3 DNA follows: TGTGCCAGCAGTACAGCCGTCTTC. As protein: CASSTAVF.

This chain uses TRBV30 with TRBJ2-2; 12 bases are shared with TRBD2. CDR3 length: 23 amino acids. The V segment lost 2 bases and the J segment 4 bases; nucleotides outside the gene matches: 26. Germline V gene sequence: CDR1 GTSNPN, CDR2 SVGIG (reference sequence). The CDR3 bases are TGTGCCTGGAGTTCCCGGCAATACAGGGGCTTACTAGCGGGGGGCCGTAGCACCGGGGAGCTGTTTTTT. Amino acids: CAWSSRQYRGLLAGGRSTGELFF.

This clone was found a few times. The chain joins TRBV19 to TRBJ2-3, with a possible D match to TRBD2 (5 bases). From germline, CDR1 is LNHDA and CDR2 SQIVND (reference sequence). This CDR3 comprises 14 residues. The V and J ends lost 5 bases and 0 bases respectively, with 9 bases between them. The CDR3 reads CASSPRESTDTQYF. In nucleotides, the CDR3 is TGTGCCAGTAGTCCCCGGGAAAGCACAGATACGCAGTATTTT.

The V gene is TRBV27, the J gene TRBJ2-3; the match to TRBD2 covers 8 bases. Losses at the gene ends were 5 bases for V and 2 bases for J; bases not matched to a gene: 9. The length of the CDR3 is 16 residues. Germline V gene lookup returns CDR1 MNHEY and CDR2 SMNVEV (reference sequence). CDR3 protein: CASSTKRGYITDTQYF. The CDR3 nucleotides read TGTGCCAGCAGTACGAAGCGGGGGTACATCACAGATACGCAGTATTTT.

The CDR3 reads CASSADRPIATNEKLFF. In DNA, the CDR3 is TGTGCCAGCAGTGCGGACAGGCCAATTGCAACTAATGAAAAACTGTTTTTT. The chain uses TRBV6-1 and TRBJ1-4; TRBD1 matches 7 bases. The CDR3 length is 17 residues. CDR1 is MNHNS and CDR2 is SASEGT in the germline V gene. V shed 4 bases and J 0 bases; nucleotides not matched to a gene: 8.

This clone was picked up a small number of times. Written as DNA, the CDR3 is TGTGCCAGCAGTGAACGGGTGGGAAGACTGGACAGCTCCAATGAGCAGTTCTTC. This gives the protein CASSERVGRLDSSNEQFF. This chain connects TRBV2 to TRBJ2-1, with D maybe TRBD1 (6 bases). The V gene's germline CDR1 is SNHLY and CDR2 FYNNEI. The germline V and J ends were trimmed by 2 bases and 6 bases, with 23 bases remaining between them. The CDR3 runs to 18 residues.

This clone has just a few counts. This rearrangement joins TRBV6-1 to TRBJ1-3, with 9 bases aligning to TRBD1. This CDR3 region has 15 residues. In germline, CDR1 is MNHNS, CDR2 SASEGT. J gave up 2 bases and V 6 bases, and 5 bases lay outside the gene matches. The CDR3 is CASRPRTGAGNTIYF. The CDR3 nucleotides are TGTGCCAGCAGGCCCCGGACAGGGGCTGGAAACACCATATATTTT.

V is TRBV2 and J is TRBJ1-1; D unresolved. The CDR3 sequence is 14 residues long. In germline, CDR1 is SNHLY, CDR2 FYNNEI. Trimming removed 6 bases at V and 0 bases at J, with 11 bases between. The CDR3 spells CASRETELNTEAFF. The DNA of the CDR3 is TGTGCCAGCAGGGAAACAGAGTTGAACACTGAAGCTTTCTTT.

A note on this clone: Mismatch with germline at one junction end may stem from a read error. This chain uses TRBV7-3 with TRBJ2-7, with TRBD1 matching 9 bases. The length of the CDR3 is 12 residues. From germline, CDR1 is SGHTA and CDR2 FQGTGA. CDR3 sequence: CASSLTGGRQYF. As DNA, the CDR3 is TGTGCCAGCAGCCTAACAGGGGGCAGGCAGTACTTC. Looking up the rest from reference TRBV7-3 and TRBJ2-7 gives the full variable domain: GAGVSQTPSNKVTEKGKYVELRCDPISGHTALYWYRQSLGQGPEFLIYFQGTGAADDSGLPNDRFFAVRPEGSVSTLKIQRTERGDSAVYLCASSLTGGRQYFGPGTRLTVT.

The CDR3 loop is CASSRGGAYTGELFF. The CDR3 DNA reads TGTGCCAGCAGCCGCGGGGGGGCCTACACCGGGGAGCTGTTTTTT. J is TRBJ2-2 and V is TRBV7-9; TRBD2 matches at 9 bases. V shed 5 bases and J 3 bases; nucleotides not matched to a gene: 4. Germline CDR1 SEHNR, CDR2 FQNEAQ (reference sequence). CDR3 length: 15 residues.

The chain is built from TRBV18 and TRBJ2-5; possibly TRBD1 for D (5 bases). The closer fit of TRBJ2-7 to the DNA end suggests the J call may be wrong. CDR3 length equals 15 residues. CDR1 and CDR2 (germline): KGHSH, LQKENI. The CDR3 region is CASSRGDSPLYEQYF. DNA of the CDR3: TGTGCCAGCTCGAGAGGAGACAGCCCGCTCTACGAGCAGTACTTC.

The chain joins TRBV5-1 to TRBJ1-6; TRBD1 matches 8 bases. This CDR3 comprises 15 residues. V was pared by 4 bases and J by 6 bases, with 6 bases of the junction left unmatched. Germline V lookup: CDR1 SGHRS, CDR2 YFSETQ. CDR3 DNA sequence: TGCGCCAGCAGCCCAGGGGGCGCGGGTAATTCACCCCTCCACTTT. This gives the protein CASSPGGAGNSPLHF.

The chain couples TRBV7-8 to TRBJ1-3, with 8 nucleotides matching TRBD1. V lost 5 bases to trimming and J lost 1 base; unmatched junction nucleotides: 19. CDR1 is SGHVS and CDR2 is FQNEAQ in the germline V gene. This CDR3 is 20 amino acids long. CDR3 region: CASSARRQGTVTLSGNTIYF. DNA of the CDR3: TGTGCCAGCAGCGCAAGACGACAGGGGACCGTAACGCTATCTGGAAACACCATATATTTT.

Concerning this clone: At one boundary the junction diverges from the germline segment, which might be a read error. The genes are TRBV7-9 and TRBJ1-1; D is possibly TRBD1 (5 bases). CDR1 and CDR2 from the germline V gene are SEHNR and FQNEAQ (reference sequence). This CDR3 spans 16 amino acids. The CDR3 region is CSSSASEGRANTEAFF. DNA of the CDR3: TGTTCCAGCAGCGCTAGTGAGGGGAGGGCAAACACTGAAGCTTTCTTT. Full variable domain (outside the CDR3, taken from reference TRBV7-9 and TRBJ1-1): DTGVSQNPRHKITKRGQNVTFRCDPISEHNRLYWYRQTLGQGPEFLTYFQNEAQLEKSRLLSDRFSAERPKGSFSTLEIQRTEQGDSAMYLCSSSASEGRANTEAFFGQGTRLTVV.

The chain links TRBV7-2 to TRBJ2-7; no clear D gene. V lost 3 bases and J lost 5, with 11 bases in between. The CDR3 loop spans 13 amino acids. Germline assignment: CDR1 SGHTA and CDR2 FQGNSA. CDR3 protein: CASSFRRNDEQYF. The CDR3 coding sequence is TGTGCCAGCAGCTTTCGGCGGAACGACGAGCAGTACTTC.

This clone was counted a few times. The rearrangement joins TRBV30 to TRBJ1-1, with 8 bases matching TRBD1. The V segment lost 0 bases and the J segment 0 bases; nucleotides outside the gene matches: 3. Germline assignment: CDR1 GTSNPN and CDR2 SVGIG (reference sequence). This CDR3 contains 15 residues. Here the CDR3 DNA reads TGTGCCTGGAGTGTAGGACAGGGCGTGAACACTGAAGCTTTCTTT. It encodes CAWSVGQGVNTEAFF. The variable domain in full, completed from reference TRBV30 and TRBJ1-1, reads SQTIHQWPATLVQPVGSPLSLECTVEGTSNPNLYWYRQAAGRGLQLLFYSVGIGQISSEVPQNLSASRPQDRQFILSSKKLLLSDSGFYLCAWSVGQGVNTEAFFGQGTRLTVV.

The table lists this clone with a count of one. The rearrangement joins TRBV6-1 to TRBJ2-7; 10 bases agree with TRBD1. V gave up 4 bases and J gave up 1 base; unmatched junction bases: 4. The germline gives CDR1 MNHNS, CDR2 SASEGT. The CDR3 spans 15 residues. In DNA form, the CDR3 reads TGTGCCAGCAGTGTAGGACAGGGGGTTTCCTACGAGCAGTACTTC. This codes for CASSVGQGVSYEQYF.

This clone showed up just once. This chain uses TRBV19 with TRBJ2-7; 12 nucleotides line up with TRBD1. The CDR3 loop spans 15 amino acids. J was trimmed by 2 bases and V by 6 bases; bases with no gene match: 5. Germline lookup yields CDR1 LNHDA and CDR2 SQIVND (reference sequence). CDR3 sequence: CASRSGTGGPYEQYF. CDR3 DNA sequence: TGTGCCAGTAGATCCGGGACAGGGGGCCCCTACGAGCAGTACTTC.

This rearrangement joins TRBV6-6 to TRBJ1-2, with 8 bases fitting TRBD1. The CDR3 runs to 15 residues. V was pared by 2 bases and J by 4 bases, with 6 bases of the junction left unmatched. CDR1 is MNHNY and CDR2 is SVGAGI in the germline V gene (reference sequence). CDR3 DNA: TGTGCCAGCAGTTACATGAGGACAGGGCCCTATGGCTACACCTTC. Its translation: CASSYMRTGPYGYTF.

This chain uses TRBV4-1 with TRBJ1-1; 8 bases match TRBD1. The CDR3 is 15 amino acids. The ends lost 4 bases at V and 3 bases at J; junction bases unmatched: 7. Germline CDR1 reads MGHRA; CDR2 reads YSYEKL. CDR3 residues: CASSPGQGPYTEAFF. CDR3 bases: TGCGCCAGCAGCCCCGGACAGGGCCCGTACACTGAAGCTTTCTTT.